This T cell receptor (beta chain) was identified during a study of cytomegalovirus exposure and HLA in healthy donors (dated by TCRdb to 2017 to 2019). About the investigation overall: According to a later analysis, the 120 or so validation repertoires were produced on the same platform as the approximately 690 repertoires of the first cohort. The study combined high-throughput TCR immunosequencing, statistical association of individual TCRs with disease status, and machine learning to predict cytomegalovirus infection status. The study was designed to test whether signatures of past pathogen exposure could be identified by cataloging public T cell receptors. In addition to the first cohort of 666 subjects, a separate validation cohort of 130 or so different subjects was used.

V drops 2 bases and J drops 2 bases, leaving 20 bases in between. CDR1 and CDR2, per the germline V gene, are MGHRA and YSYEKL. The CDR3 runs 18 amino acids, cysteine and phenylalanine included. The entry retains the CDR3 DNA only, 54 bases that are in frame from base 1. Library construction relied on the immunoSEQ multiplex PCR assay. The original pipeline was this. A statistical classification framework was built to diagnose cytomegalovirus status from the catalog of TCR beta chain sequences. Here the immuneACCESS table is served through TCRdb, limited to in-frame sequences with V and J called. Missing clones are a known gap in these copies; in checked studies unresolved V genes cover under half, and the rest lacks a known reason. V, J and clone size are those of that table, while D and trimming were read from the DNA. For this sample the table gives approximately 210,000 clones, of which about 83% were detected only once. Clones ranked in the top ten supply about 1.5% of the sample.

The donors were included in the validation cohort of 90 to 150 subjects, a group kept apart from the roughly 680-subject first cohort. Notes on this clone: There is no known antigen for this receptor. Base qualities were left out, and no much larger clone turns up one base away.

General conclusions and limits of the study: All 120 or so repertoires were used to score co-occurrence in the validation cohort in a later analysis, because that analysis had no HLA typing for the cohort. In both the original and validation cohorts, the classifier was reported to diagnose cytomegalovirus status with high specificity and sensitivity. It was suggested by the authors that the approach could potentially be generalized to other disease states and immunological phenotypes. While some public TCRs were present in many individuals, most TCR sequences turned up only very rarely across donors. In vitro tests confirmed that a few of the cytomegalovirus-associated TCR beta chains recognize cytomegalovirus antigens. A total of about 180 TCR beta chains were listed by the study as associated with cytomegalovirus. Subsequent analysis determined that TCRs grouped into clusters in the first cohort also showed a tendency toward co-occurrence across the roughly 120 validation repertoires, and 94% of cluster scores exceeded 0.

Sequencing was carried out using PBMCs. The sequence derives from a woman in her late teens or twenties in good health and CMV-seronegative. The rearrangement joined TRBV4-1 to TRBJ2-3; TRBD2 is a weak D gene call, 5 bases matching. The nucleotide sequence reads as follows: TGCGCCAGCAGCCAATTGTGGGCTGAGCGGTCATACACAGATACGCAGTATTTT. Its coded protein is CASSQLWAERSYTDTQYF.